These T cell receptor beta chains were read from a single sample in a study of beta chain features in type 1 diabetes. Repertoires were generated with immunoSEQ multiplex PCR, while TCRdb's copy carries only in-frame clones and drops some. The sample has more than 15,000 clones, just under 55% seen once. The sequenced sample consisted of stem cell memory CD4+ T cells from blood. Receptors originate from a woman aged 18-35 years in good health. Both conserved end residues are part of each CDR3. The order of the fields is D gene, clone size, J gene, V gene, CDR3 DNA, CDR3 protein. A D gene is named only where the DNA matches it firmly. Rows may omit the clone size; those that give it use once, few, many or a size class.

. | . | TRBJ1-3 | TRBV7-2 | TGTGCCAGCAGCCCAGGGGTCTACGGAAACACCATATATTTT | CASSPGVYGNTIYF
. | . | TRBJ2-3 | TRBV19 | TGTGCCAGTACCAGGGAAGGGAGGAGCACAGATACGCAGTATTTT | CASTREGRSTDTQYF
. | . | TRBJ1-2 | TRBV21-1 | TGTGCCAGCAGCAAAGAGAGGGACAATTCAAATGGCTACACCTTC | CASSKERDNSNGYTF
TRBD2 | . | TRBJ2-3 | TRBV7-8 | TGTGCCAGCAGCTCCCCATATCGCGGGAGTGGGCCAGATACGCAGTATTTT | CASSSPYRGSGPDTQYF
TRBD1 | . | TRBJ2-7 | TRBV19 | TGTGCCAGTAGACGAACCGGGACAGTATACGAGCAGTACTTC | CASRRTGTVYEQYF
. | . | TRBJ2-2 | TRBV5-4 | TGTGCCAGCAGCTTACAGGGATGGACCGGGGAGCTGTTTTTT | CASSLQGWTGELFF
TRBD2 | . | TRBJ2-5 | TRBV5-1 | TGCGCCAGCAGTGTGGGACTAGCGGGAGGTCTAGCGGAGACCCAGTACTTC | CASSVGLAGGLAETQYF
. | . | TRBJ1-1 | TRBV30 | TGTGCCTGGAGTGTACCCAGGGGCACTGAAGCTTTCTTT | CAWSVPRGTEAFF
TRBD2 | . | TRBJ2-1 | TRBV5-5 | TGTGCCAGCAGCCGGGACTATACCAATGAGCAGTTCTTC | CASSRDYTNEQFF
. | once | TRBJ1-2 | TRBV25-1 | TGTGCCAGCAGTGATCCGCCGGACTATGGCTACACCTTC | CASSDPPDYGYTF
. | . | TRBJ1-5 | TRBV19 | TGTGCCAGTAGCAGAGGGGCAGGGGCGATTGGCAATCAGCCCCAGCATTTT | CASSRGAGAIGNQPQHF
TRBD1 | . | TRBJ1-2 | TRBV30 | TGTGCCTGGAGTGGAGATCGACAGGGAAGTGGCTACACCTTC | CAWSGDRQGSGYTF
. | . | TRBJ1-3 | TRBV13 | TGTGCCAGCAGCCCCGCAGGGGTGGTTGGAAACACCATATATTTT | CASSPAGVVGNTIYF
. | . | TRBJ2-2 | TRBV15 | TGTGCCACCAGCAGAGATTCACCATTAACAGGGCGGTACACCGGGGAGCTGTTTTTT | CATSRDSPLTGRYTGELFF
TRBD1 | . | TRBJ2-7 | TRBV5-1 | TGCGCCAGCAGCTTCCAGGGGGAATACGAGCAGTACTTC | CASSFQGEYEQYF
. | . | TRBJ2-2 | TRBV7-2 | TGTGCCAGCAGCTTGGGGGTTACAGGGACGAACACCGGGGAGCTGTTTTTT | CASSLGVTGTNTGELFF
TRBD1 | . | TRBJ1-4 | TRBV30 | TGTGCCTGGCAGGGGGCCCGTAATGAAAAACTGTTTTTT | CAWQGARNEKLFF
. | few | TRBJ2-2 | TRBV11-2 | TGTGCCAGCAGCTTCGTCACCGGGGAGCTGTTTTTT | CASSFVTGELFF
TRBD1 | once | TRBJ2-7 | TRBV5-1 | TGCGCCAGCAGGAAAATCTCAGGGGGCTTGGACGAGCAGTACTTC | CASRKISGGLDEQYF
TRBD1 | . | TRBJ1-2 | TRBV10-3 | TGTGCCATCAGTGACTACGGACAGGGCCTCCACCTCTATGGCTACACCTTC | CAISDYGQGLHLYGYTF
TRBD1 | . | TRBJ2-5 | TRBV7-8 | TGTGCCAGCAGCTTAGGGACAGGTGGATTCCAAGAGACCCAGTACTTC | CASSLGTGGFQETQYF
TRBD2 | few | TRBJ2-5 | TRBV2 | TGTGCCAGCAGGACTAGCGTGGGGGAGACCCAGTACTTC | CASRTSVGETQYF
. | . | TRBJ2-7 | TRBV28 | TGTGCCAGCACCAAACAGAGCTACGAGCAGTACTTC | CASTKQSYEQYF
TRBD2 | . | TRBJ2-1 | TRBV25-1 | TGTGCCAGCGGTTCGGTTCAGAGCGGGAGAGGTTACAATGAGCAGTTCTTC | CASGSVQSGRGYNEQFF
. | . | TRBJ2-7 | TRBV30 | TGTGCCTGGAGTGTAGGGGGCTCCTACGAGCAGTACTTC | CAWSVGGSYEQYF
TRBD1 | . | TRBJ1-5 | TRBV5-5 | TGTGCCAGCAGCGCGGACAGGATCAATCCCCAGCATTTT | CASSADRINPQHF
. | few | TRBJ2-1 | TRBV5-1 | TGCGCCAGCAGCCCCCCTGCGGACTCGACCCATGAGCAGTTCTTC | CASSPPADSTHEQFF
. | . | TRBJ2-3 | TRBV7-7 | TGTGCTAGCAGCTTAGAGACGGGAAATACGCAGTATTTT | CASSLETGNTQYF
TRBD2 | . | TRBJ2-5 | TRBV2 | TGTGCCAGCAGTTTAGCGGGATCGGGCCAAGAGACCCAGTACTTC | CASSLAGSGQETQYF
TRBD2 | . | TRBJ2-1 | TRBV6-1 | TGTGCCAGCAGAGGGACTAGCGGGAACAATGAGCAGTTCTTC | CASRGTSGNNEQFF
TRBD1 | . | TRBJ2-7 | TRBV6-6 | TGTGCCAGCAGTGCCTTACCGGGACAGGGAGTCTACGAGCAGTACTTC | CASSALPGQGVYEQYF
. | . | TRBJ2-1 | TRBV6-5 | TGTGCCAGCAGTTACTCGTTTCAGGACAATGAGCAGTTCTTC | CASSYSFQDNEQFF
. | . | TRBJ1-2 | TRBV19 | TGTGCCAGTACCGATTTCCTGAGGGCTGGCTATGGCTACACCTTC | CASTDFLRAGYGYTF
. | . | TRBJ1-2 | TRBV11-2 | TGTGCCAGCAGGGGGTGGGCAGGGAAAGGAGCTGGCTACACCTTC | CASRGWAGKGAGYTF
TRBD1 | once | TRBJ2-2 | TRBV5-1 | TGCGCCAGCAGCACAGGGGGTCTCTCGATCACCGGGGAGCTGTTTTTT | CASSTGGLSITGELFF
TRBD1 | few | TRBJ1-4 | TRBV20-1 | TGCAGTGCTATGGGACAGGGTCTGTTTTTT | CSAMGQGLFF
. | . | TRBJ2-3 | TRBV28 | TGTGCCAGCAGCCTGAGCACAGATACGCAGTATTTT | CASSLSTDTQYF
. | . | TRBJ1-4 | TRBV6-1 | TGTGCCAGCAGTTATCAGAATAATGAAAAACTGTTTTTT | CASSYQNNEKLFF
TRBD1 | . | TRBJ2-5 | TRBV7-8 | TGTGCCAGCAGCTTAGGGTGGACAGGGTTGGTGACCCAGTACTTC | CASSLGWTGLVTQYF
. | . | TRBJ2-1 | TRBV5-4 | TGTGCCAGCAGCCCGTCGGCGGATACCTACAATGAGCAGTTCTTC | CASSPSADTYNEQFF
. | . | TRBJ2-7 | TRBV19 | TGTGCCAGTAGTATTCGAGTACAGACCTACGAGCAGTACTTC | CASSIRVQTYEQYF
. | few | TRBJ1-1 | TRBV29-1 | TGCAGCGTTGGGTTGCGGGGGCCTAACACTGAAGCTTTCTTT | CSVGLRGPNTEAFF
. | few | TRBJ2-2 | TRBV7-2 | TGTGCCAGCAGCGCTCGAACTAACACCGGGGAGCTGTTTTTT | CASSARTNTGELFF
. | . | TRBJ1-2 | TRBV6-5 | TGTGCCAGCACCACTCCCGATTCAGGCTATGGCTACACCTTC | CASTTPDSGYGYTF